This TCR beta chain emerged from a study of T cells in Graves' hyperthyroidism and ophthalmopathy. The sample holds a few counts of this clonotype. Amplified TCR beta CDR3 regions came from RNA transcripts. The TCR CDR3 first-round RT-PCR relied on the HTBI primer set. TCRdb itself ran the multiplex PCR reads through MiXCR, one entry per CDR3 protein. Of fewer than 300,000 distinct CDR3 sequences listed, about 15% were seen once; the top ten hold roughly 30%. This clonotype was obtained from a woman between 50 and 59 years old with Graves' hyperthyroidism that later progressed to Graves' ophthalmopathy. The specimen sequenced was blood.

CDR3 protein: CSAPDRGPNYGYTF. DNA of the CDR3: TGCAGTGCGCCGGACAGGGGGCCGAACTATGGCTACACCTTC. This rearrangement joins TRBV20-1 to TRBJ1-2, with 11 bases identical to TRBD1. The CDR3 loop spans 14 amino acids. The V gene end was trimmed by 6 bases and the J gene end by 2 bases; junction bases not matched to a gene: 5. The V gene's germline CDR1 is DFQATT and CDR2 SNEGSKA (reference sequence).